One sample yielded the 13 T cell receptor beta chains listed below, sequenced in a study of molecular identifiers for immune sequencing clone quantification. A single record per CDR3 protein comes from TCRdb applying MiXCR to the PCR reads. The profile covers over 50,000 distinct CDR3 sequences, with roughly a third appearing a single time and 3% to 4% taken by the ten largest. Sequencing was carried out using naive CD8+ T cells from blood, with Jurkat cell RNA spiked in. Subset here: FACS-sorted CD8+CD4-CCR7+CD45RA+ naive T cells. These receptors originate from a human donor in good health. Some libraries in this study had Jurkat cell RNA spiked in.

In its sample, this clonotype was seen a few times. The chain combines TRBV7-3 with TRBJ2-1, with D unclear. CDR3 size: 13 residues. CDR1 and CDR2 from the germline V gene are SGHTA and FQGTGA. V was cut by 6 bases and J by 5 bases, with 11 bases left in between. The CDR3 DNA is TGTGCCAGCAGACAAACAGAAAACAATGAGCAGTTCTTC. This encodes CASRQTENNEQFF.

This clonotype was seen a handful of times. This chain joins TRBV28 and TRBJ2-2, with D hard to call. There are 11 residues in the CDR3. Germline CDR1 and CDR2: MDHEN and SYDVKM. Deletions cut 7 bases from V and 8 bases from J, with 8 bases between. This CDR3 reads CASTVGGELFF. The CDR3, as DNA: TGTGCCAGCACCGTAGGGGGGGAGCTGTTTTTT.

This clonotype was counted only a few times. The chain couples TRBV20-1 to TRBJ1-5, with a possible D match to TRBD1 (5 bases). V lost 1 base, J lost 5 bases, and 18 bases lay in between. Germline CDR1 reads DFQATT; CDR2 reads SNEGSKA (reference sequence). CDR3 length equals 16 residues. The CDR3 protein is CSARVRGRIRDQPQHF. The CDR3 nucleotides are TGCAGTGCTAGAGTTAGGGGACGGATAAGGGATCAGCCCCAGCATTTT.

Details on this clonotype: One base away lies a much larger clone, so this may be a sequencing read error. CDR3 nucleotides: TGTGCCAGCAGCCCCAAGGGGTGGAGGAGCACAGATACGCAGCATTTT. Its protein product is CASSPKGWRSTDTQHF. The chain carries TRBV7-8 and TRBJ2-3, with D tentatively TRBD1 (5 bases). The end of the DNA aligns better with TRBJ1-5, so the J call may be wrong. Germline V gives CDR1 SGHVS, CDR2 FQNEAQ. The CDR3 is 16 amino acids.

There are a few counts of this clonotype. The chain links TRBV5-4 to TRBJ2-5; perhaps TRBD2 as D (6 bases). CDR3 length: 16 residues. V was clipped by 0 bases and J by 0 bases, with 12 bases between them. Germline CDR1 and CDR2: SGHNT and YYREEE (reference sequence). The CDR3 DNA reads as TGTGCCAGCAGCTTGGCCAGGAGGGGATACCAAGAGACCCAGTACTTC. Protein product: CASSLARRGYQETQYF. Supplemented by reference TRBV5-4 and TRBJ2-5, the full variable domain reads ETGVTQSPTHLIKTRGQQVTLRCSSQSGHNTVSWYQQALGQGPQFIFQYYREEENGRGNFPPRFSGLQFPNYSSELNVNALELDDSALYLCASSLARRGYQETQYFGPGTRLLVL.

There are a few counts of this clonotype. CDR3 protein: CASSFALAGIDTQYF. The CDR3 nucleotides read TGTGCCAGCAGTTTCGCGCTAGCCGGGATAGATACGCAGTATTTT. The gene calls are TRBV27 and TRBJ2-3; possibly TRBD2 for D (5 bases). The V gene's germline CDR1 is MNHEY and CDR2 SMNVEV (reference sequence). The CDR3 extends over 15 amino acids. Trimming took off 3 bases at V and 5 bases at J, with 15 bases between the two ends.

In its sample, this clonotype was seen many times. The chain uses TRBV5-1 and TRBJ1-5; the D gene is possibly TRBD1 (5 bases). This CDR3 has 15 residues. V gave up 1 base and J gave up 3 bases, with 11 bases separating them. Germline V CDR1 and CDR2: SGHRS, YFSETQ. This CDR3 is CASSLSGPYNQPQHF. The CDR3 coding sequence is TGCGCCAGCAGCTTGTCAGGGCCCTACAATCAGCCCCAGCATTTT.

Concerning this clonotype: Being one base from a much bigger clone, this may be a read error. This CDR3 is CASRAAWDRLWYEQYF. CDR3 DNA: TGTGCCAGCAGAGCCGCCTGGGACAGGCTTTGGTACGAGCAGTACTTC. The chain combines TRBV28 with TRBJ2-7, with 8 positions matching TRBD1. The CDR3 extends over 16 amino acids. Germline trimming cut 6 bases from V and 4 bases from J; bases unmatched to any gene: 14. Looked up from germline, CDR1 is MDHEN and CDR2 is SYDVKM.

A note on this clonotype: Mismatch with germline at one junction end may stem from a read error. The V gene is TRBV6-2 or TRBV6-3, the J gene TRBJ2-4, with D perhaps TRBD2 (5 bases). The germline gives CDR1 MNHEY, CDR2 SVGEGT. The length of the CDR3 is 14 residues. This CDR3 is CASTGLITIYIRYF. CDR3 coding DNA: TGTGCCAGCACCGGACTTATTACCATATACATTCGGTACTTC.

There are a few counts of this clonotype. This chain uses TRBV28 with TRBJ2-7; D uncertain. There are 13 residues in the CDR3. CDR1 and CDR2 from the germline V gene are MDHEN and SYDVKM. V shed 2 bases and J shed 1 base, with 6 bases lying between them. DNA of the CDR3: TGTGCCAGCAGTTTAAGACTTTCCTACGAGCAGTACTTC. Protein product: CASSLRLSYEQYF.

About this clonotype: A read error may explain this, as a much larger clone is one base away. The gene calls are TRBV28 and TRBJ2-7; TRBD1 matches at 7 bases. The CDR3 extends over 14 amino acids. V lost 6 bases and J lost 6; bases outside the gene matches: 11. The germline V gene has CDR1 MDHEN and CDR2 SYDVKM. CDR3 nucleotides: TGTGCCAGCAGCTATCCGGGACAGATCGGCGAGCAGTACTTC. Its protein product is CASSYPGQIGEQYF.

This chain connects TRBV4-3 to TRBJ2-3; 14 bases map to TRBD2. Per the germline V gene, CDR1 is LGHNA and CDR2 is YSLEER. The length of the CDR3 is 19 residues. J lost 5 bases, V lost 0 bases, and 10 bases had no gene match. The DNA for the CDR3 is TGCGCCAGCAGCCAAGATCAACCGGGACTAGCGGGAGTTTTAGATACGCAGTATTTT. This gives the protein CASSQDQPGLAGVLDTQYF.

The CDR3 loop is CASRPGTGHSYEQYF. The DNA for the CDR3 is TGTGCCAGTAGACCCGGGACAGGGCACTCCTACGAGCAGTACTTC. The V gene is TRBV19, the J gene TRBJ2-7, with TRBD1 matching over 9 bases. The ends lost 6 bases at V and 0 bases at J; junction bases unmatched: 6. The CDR3 is 15 amino acids. The germline V gene encodes CDR1 LNHDA and CDR2 SQIVND (reference sequence).